This T cell receptor (beta chain) was identified during a study of identical twins. Turning to this clonotype: Its antigen is unidentified.

General study findings and limits: Invariant MAIT and iNKT cells could partly confound zero-insertion analyses. Cross-sectional statistical analysis, not tracking of the same donors, underpinned the conclusions.

Template switching introduced a universal primer site, and the cDNA bore unique molecular identifiers. From the 5' RACE reads, TCRdb called clonotypes with MiXCR, one entry per CDR3 protein. In the table there are around 1.7 million distinct CDR3 sequences, about 32% of which are singletons. The CDR3 totals 13 residues. Trimming removed 3 bases from V and 5 bases from J, with 11 bases in between. The germline V gene encodes CDR1 PRHDT and CDR2 FYEKMQ (reference sequence). The sequence was obtained from a newborn girl in good health. Source material: cord blood. The gene calls are TRBV13 and TRBJ2-7, with unresolved D. The CDR3 sequence: CASSFLSVHEQYF. The CDR3 region has the DNA TGTGCCAGCAGCTTCTTATCCGTCCACGAGCAGTACTTC. Using reference TRBV13 and TRBJ2-7 for the parts outside the CDR3, the full variable domain is AAGVIQSPRHLIKEKRETATLKCYPIPRHDTVYWYQQGPGQDPQFLISFYEKMQSDKGSIPDRFSAQQFSDYHSELNMSSLELGDSALYFCASSFLSVHEQYFGPGTRLTVT.